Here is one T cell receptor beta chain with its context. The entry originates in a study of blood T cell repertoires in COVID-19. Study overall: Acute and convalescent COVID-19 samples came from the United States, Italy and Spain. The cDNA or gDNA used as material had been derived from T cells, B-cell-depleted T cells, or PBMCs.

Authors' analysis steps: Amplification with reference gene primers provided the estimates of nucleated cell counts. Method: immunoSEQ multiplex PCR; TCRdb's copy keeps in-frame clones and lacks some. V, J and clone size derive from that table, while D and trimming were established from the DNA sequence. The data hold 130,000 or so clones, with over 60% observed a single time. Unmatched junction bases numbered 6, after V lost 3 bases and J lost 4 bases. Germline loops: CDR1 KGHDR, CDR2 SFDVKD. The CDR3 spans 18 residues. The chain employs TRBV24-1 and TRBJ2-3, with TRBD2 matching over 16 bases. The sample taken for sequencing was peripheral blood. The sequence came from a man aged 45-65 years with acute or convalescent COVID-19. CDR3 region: CATSDPGGTSGGADTQYF. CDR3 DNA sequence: TGTGCCACCAGTGATCCGGGTGGGACTAGCGGGGGGGCAGATACGCAGTATTTT.